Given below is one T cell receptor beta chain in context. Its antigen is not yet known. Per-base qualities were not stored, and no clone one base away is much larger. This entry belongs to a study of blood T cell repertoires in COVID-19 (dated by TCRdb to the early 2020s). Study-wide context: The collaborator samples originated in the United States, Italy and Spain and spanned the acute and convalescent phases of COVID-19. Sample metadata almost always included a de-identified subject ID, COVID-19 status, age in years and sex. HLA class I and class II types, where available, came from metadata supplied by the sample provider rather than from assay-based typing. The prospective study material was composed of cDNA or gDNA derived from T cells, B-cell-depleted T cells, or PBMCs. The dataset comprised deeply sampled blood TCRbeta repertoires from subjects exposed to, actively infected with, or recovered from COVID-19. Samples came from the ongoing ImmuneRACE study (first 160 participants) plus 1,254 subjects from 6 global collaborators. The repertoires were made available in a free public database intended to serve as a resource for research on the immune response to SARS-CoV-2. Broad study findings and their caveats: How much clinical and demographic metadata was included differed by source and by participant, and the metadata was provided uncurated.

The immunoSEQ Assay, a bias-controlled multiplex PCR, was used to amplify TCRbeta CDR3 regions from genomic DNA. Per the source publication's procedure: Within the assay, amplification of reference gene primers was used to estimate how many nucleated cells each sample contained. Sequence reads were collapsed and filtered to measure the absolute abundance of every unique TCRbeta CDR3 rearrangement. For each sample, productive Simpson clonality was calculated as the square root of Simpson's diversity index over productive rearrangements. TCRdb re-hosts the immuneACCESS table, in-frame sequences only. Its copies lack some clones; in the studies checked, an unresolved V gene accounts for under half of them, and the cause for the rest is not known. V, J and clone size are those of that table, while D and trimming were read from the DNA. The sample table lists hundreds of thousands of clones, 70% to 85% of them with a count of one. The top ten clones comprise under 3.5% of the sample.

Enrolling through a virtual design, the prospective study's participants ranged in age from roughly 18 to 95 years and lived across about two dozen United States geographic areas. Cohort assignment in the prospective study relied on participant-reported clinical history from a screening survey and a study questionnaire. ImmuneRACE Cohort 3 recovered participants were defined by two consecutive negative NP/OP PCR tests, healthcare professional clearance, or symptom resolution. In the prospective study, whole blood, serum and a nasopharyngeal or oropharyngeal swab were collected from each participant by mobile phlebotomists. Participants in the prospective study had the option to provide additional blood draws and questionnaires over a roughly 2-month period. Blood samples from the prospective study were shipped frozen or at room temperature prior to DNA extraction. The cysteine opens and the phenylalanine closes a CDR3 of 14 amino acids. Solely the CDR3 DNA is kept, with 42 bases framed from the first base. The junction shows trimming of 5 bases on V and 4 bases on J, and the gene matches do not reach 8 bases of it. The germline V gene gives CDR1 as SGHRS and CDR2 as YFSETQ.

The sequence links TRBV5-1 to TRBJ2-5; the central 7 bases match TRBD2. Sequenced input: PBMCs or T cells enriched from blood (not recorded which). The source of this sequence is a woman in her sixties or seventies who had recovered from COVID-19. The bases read TGCGCCAGCAGGCTCGCGGGAGAGGGAGAGACCCAGTACTTC. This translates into CASRLAGEGETQYF.